The T cell receptor (beta chain) described here comes from a study of cytomegalovirus exposure and HLA in healthy donors. Study outcomes and limitations: With high specificity and sensitivity, the classifier reportedly diagnosed cytomegalovirus status. Researchers counted roughly 160 TCR beta chains as cytomegalovirus-associated.

Vbeta (60) and Jbeta (13) primers were used in the PCR. Data came from immunoSEQ multiplex PCR; TCRdb stores just in-frame clones and leaves some out. The sample lists 70,000 to 90,000 clones; about 66% were seen once. As regards this clone: Its antigen remains unidentified.

V lost 1 base and J 2 bases, leaving 11 bases between the germline ends. This CDR3 region has 15 residues. Germline V lookup: CDR1 MGHRA, CDR2 YSYEKL. The sequence derives from a man aged 55 to 70 in good health and CMV-seropositive. Sequencing was done on a sample of PBMCs. This chain connects TRBV4-1 to TRBJ1-1; D is unresolved. Here the CDR3 reads CASSQGPESNTEAFF. In DNA, the CDR3 is TGCGCCAGCAGCCAAGGGCCCGAAAGTAACACTGAAGCTTTCTTT.